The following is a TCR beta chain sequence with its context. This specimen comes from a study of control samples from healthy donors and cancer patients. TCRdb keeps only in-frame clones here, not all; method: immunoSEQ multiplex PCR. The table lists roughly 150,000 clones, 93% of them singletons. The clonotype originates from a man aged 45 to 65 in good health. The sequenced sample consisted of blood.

The CDR3 DNA reads as TGCGCCAGCAGCCGCAGGGAGGGAGAGAACACCGGGGAGCTGTTTTTT. Translating gives CASSRREGENTGELFF. V is TRBV4-1 and J is TRBJ2-2, with TRBD2 matching 7 bases. V shed 4 bases, J shed 1 base, and the junction held 6 bases outside the gene matches. The CDR3 loop spans 16 amino acids. Germline V gene sequence: CDR1 MGHRA, CDR2 YSYEKL.